These T cell receptor beta chains were read from a single sample in a study of monozygotic twins with cystic fibrosis. Some clones are missing from TCRdb's copy, which holds only in-frame ones; the method was immunoSEQ multiplex PCR. The sample has some 35,000 clones; 75% to 95% are singletons. The sample taken for sequencing was blood. Source of these receptors: a boy aged 2-9 years with cystic fibrosis. CDR3s include the opening cysteine and the closing phenylalanine or tryptophan. A D gene is named only where the DNA matches it firmly. Size tells how often a clone was seen (once, few, many) or the class of an expanded clone, and some rows leave it out.

V gene: TRBV6-5
J gene: TRBJ1-5
D gene: -
clone size: once
CDR3 length: 15
CDR3 protein: CASSYSGNSNQPQHF
CDR3 DNA: TGTGCCAGCAGTTACTCAGGGAATAGCAATCAGCCCCAGCATTTT

V gene: TRBV20-1
J gene: TRBJ2-3
D gene: -
clone size: -
CDR3 length: 8
CDR3 protein: CSVDTQYF
CDR3 DNA: TGCAGTGTGGATACGCAGTATTTT

V gene: TRBV2
J gene: TRBJ2-5
D gene: TRBD1
clone size: -
CDR3 length: 13
CDR3 protein: CASTTGGDETQYF
CDR3 DNA: TGTGCCAGCACAACAGGGGGCGATGAGACCCAGTACTTC

V gene: TRBV7-2
J gene: TRBJ2-3
D gene: -
clone size: -
CDR3 length: 15
CDR3 protein: CASSDQGRGTDTQYF
CDR3 DNA: TGTGCCAGCAGCGATCAGGGACGAGGCACAGATACGCAGTATTTT

V gene: TRBV2
J gene: TRBJ2-7
D gene: TRBD2
clone size: -
CDR3 length: 17
CDR3 protein: CASRGGLAGPPGYEQYF
CDR3 DNA: TGTGCCAGCAGAGGGGGACTAGCGGGGCCCCCCGGCTACGAGCAGTACTTC

V gene: TRBV19
J gene: TRBJ1-2
D gene: -
clone size: -
CDR3 length: 14
CDR3 protein: CASSIGQLLYGYTF
CDR3 DNA: TGTGCCAGTAGTATTGGCCAGCTTCTCTATGGCTACACCTTC

V gene: TRBV4-3
J gene: TRBJ2-7
D gene: TRBD1
clone size: -
CDR3 length: 16
CDR3 protein: CASSLLPGQGRYEQYF
CDR3 DNA: TGCGCCAGCAGCCTCCTTCCGGGACAGGGTAGGTACGAGCAGTACTTC

V gene: TRBV6-5
J gene: TRBJ2-3
D gene: -
clone size: -
CDR3 length: 14
CDR3 protein: CASSYGAITDTQYF
CDR3 DNA: TGTGCCAGCAGTTATGGGGCGATCACAGATACGCAGTATTTT

V gene: TRBV5-1
J gene: TRBJ2-6
D gene: -
clone size: -
CDR3 length: 17
CDR3 protein: CASSLGSDLSGANVLTF
CDR3 DNA: TGCGCCAGCAGCTTGGGGAGCGACCTCTCTGGGGCCAACGTCCTGACTTTC

V gene: TRBV9
J gene: TRBJ1-2
D gene: -
clone size: -
CDR3 length: 14
CDR3 protein: CASSHPAGLGGYTF
CDR3 DNA: TGTGCCAGCAGCCACCCGGCAGGCTTAGGTGGCTACACCTTC

V gene: TRBV7-9
J gene: TRBJ1-1
D gene: -
clone size: -
CDR3 length: 13
CDR3 protein: CASSFPGSPEAFF
CDR3 DNA: TGTGCCAGCAGCTTCCCAGGGTCCCCTGAAGCTTTCTTT

V gene: TRBV5-1
J gene: TRBJ1-1
D gene: -
clone size: -
CDR3 length: 13
CDR3 protein: CASSLAPGTEAFF
CDR3 DNA: TGCGCCAGCAGCTTGGCCCCAGGCACTGAAGCTTTCTTT

V gene: TRBV7-9
J gene: TRBJ1-2
D gene: -
clone size: -
CDR3 length: 14
CDR3 protein: CASSFRQDLDGYTF
CDR3 DNA: TGTGCCAGCAGCTTCCGACAGGACCTGGATGGCTACACCTTC

V gene: TRBV11-1
J gene: TRBJ2-7
D gene: -
clone size: -
CDR3 length: 14
CDR3 protein: CASSSGLENYEQYF
CDR3 DNA: TGTGCCAGCAGCTCGGGACTTGAAAACTACGAGCAGTACTTC

V gene: TRBV14
J gene: TRBJ1-3
D gene: TRBD1
clone size: once
CDR3 length: 17
CDR3 protein: CASSQGTAYLSGNTIYF
CDR3 DNA: TGTGCCAGCAGCCAGGGGACAGCCTATCTCTCTGGAAACACCATATATTTT

V gene: TRBV5-1
J gene: TRBJ2-3
D gene: -
clone size: -
CDR3 length: 16
CDR3 protein: CASSLVWGARTDTQYF
CDR3 DNA: TGCGCCAGCAGCTTGGTTTGGGGGGCCCGCACAGATACGCAGTATTTT

V gene: TRBV11-2
J gene: TRBJ1-3
D gene: -
clone size: -
CDR3 length: 14
CDR3 protein: CASSSLSGSVTIYF
CDR3 DNA: TGTGCCAGCAGCTCCTTATCCGGTTCAGTCACCATATATTTT

V gene: TRBV7-2
J gene: TRBJ1-5
D gene: -
clone size: -
CDR3 length: 13
CDR3 protein: CASSPGGPAPQHF
CDR3 DNA: TGTGCCAGCAGTCCTGGTGGTCCCGCGCCCCAGCATTTT

V gene: TRBV4-1
J gene: TRBJ2-3
D gene: TRBD1
clone size: -
CDR3 length: 16
CDR3 protein: CASSDRPEGAPDTQYF
CDR3 DNA: TGCGCCAGCAGTGATAGGCCCGAGGGGGCCCCAGATACGCAGTATTTT

V gene: TRBV6-1
J gene: TRBJ2-7
D gene: TRBD1
clone size: -
CDR3 length: 16
CDR3 protein: CASSEERGPGFREQYF
CDR3 DNA: TGTGCCAGCAGTGAAGAGAGGGGGCCAGGGTTTCGCGAGCAGTACTTC

V gene: TRBV15
J gene: TRBJ1-1
D gene: -
clone size: -
CDR3 length: 15
CDR3 protein: CATSRDWASNTEAFF
CDR3 DNA: TGTGCCACCAGCAGAGATTGGGCTTCGAACACTGAAGCTTTCTTT

V gene: TRBV6-1
J gene: TRBJ1-3
D gene: TRBD1
clone size: -
CDR3 length: 14
CDR3 protein: CASRLTGAGDTIYF
CDR3 DNA: TGTGCCAGCCGACTGACAGGGGCAGGGGACACCATATATTTT

V gene: TRBV11-2
J gene: TRBJ1-1
D gene: TRBD1
clone size: once
CDR3 length: 16
CDR3 protein: CASRAGTGGMNTEAFF
CDR3 DNA: TGTGCCAGCAGAGCCGGGACAGGGGGCATGAACACTGAAGCTTTCTTT

V gene: TRBV18
J gene: TRBJ2-6
D gene: -
clone size: -
CDR3 length: 16
CDR3 protein: CASSRQAGTGANVLTF
CDR3 DNA: TGTGCCAGCTCACGACAGGCAGGAACTGGGGCCAACGTCCTGACTTTC

V gene: TRBV6-5
J gene: TRBJ1-1
D gene: TRBD1
clone size: -
CDR3 length: 15
CDR3 protein: CASSGATGIHTEAFF
CDR3 DNA: TGTGCCAGCAGTGGGGCGACAGGGATCCACACTGAAGCTTTCTTT